The source of this T cell receptor (beta chain) is a study of CD8+CD57+ T cells in acquired aplastic anemia. As for the study in general: Recorded DNA amounts for sorted CD4+ and CD8+ cells had an average of roughly 3.4 ug.

Regarding the study as a whole: For CD8+ Simpson's diversity, patients and controls showed no significant difference. In common between the patients and the controls were approximately 28 CD8+ CDR3 sequences.

With regard to this clonotype: The antigen remains unidentified.

Patients sequenced had flow cytometry evidence of CD8+CD57+ cell expansion. Genomic DNA acted as the template from which TCR beta VDJ combination and CDR3 sequence profiling were carried out. TCRdb fed the reads into MiXCR, producing one record per CDR3 protein. The table includes roughly 250,000 distinct CDR3 sequences, less than 85% detected once. CDR1 PRHDT and CDR2 FYEKMQ come from the germline V gene (reference sequence). CDR3 size: 13 residues. The V end was cut by 8 bases, the J end by 6 bases, with 17 bases between. The sample was sorted CD4+, CD8+, or CD8+CD57+ T cells (not recorded which) from PBMCs. This chain connects TRBV13 to TRBJ2-7, with D possibly being TRBD1 or TRBD2 (5 bases each). The clonotype originates from a human donor with aplastic anemia. The CDR3 coding sequence is TGTGCCAGCGGGGACGGCGGGTATAGCGAGCAGTACTTC. It codes for CASGDGGYSEQYF.